These T cell receptor beta chains were read from a single sample in a study of T cell clones after liver transplantation. Sequenced by immunoSEQ multiplex PCR; TCRdb stores in-frame clones only, minus some. Of more than 100,000 clones listed, roughly four fifths are singletons. Sequenced here: CD4+ T cells from blood, sampled around 44 months after liver transplant. The receptors come from a human patient who received a liver transplant. A share of the T cells may be of graft donor origin. Each CDR3 is given with its conserved first and last residue. Each record gives: V gene, D gene, J gene, clone size, CDR3 DNA, CDR3 protein. A D gene is named only where the DNA matches it firmly. Only part of the rows carry a size: once, few, many, or a class if the clone is expanded.

TRBV5-4,NA,TRBJ1-6,NA,TGTGCCAGCAGCTTGAGCTTCACAGGAGCCTATAATTCACCCCTCCACTTT,CASSLSFTGAYNSPLHF
TRBV2,NA,TRBJ1-6,few,TGTGCCAGCATGCGGGACGGTGATAATTCACCCCTCCACTTT,CASMRDGDNSPLHF
TRBV2,TRBD2,TRBJ2-2,once,TGTGCCAGCAACGGGAGGGTGAACACCGGGGAGCTGTTTTTT,CASNGRVNTGELFF
TRBV6-1,TRBD1,TRBJ2-7,NA,TGTGCCAGCAGCCTTAGACAGGGAACCTACGAGCAGTACTTC,CASSLRQGTYEQYF
TRBV5-1,NA,TRBJ1-2,NA,TGCGCCAGCAGCATCGGCCAGGGATGGTCGGACTATGGCTACACCTTC,CASSIGQGWSDYGYTF
TRBV30,TRBD1,TRBJ2-6,once,TGTGCCTGGACTGTCGGTCGGACAGGGACTGGGGCCAACGTCCTGACTTTC,CAWTVGRTGTGANVLTF
TRBV5-1,NA,TRBJ2-1,NA,TGCGCCAGCAGCTTGGCTGTGACCCGGACCAATGAGCAGTTCTTC,CASSLAVTRTNEQFF
TRBV28,NA,TRBJ2-2,NA,TGTGCCAGCAGTTCCCCCCGGGGTTTGGGAGGGGAGCTGTTTTTT,CASSSPRGLGGELFF
TRBV9,TRBD1,TRBJ2-7,NA,TGTGCCAGCAGCGTTGCCGGGACAGGGGTCCACGAGCAGTACTTC,CASSVAGTGVHEQYF
TRBV6-1,NA,TRBJ1-5,NA,TGTGCCAGCAAGTTAAGCAATCAGCCCCAGCATTTT,CASKLSNQPQHF
TRBV29-1,TRBD1,TRBJ2-5,NA,TGCAGCGTTGACCGAACAGGGGGCCAAGAGACCCAGTACTTC,CSVDRTGGQETQYF
TRBV12-5,TRBD1,TRBJ1-5,NA,TGTGCTAGTGGTTTGGACTCAGGGGGTAGCAATCAGCCCCAGCATTTT,CASGLDSGGSNQPQHF
TRBV11-2,TRBD2,TRBJ2-3,NA,TGTGCCAGCAGAATAGCGGGAACTAGCACAGATACGCAGTATTTT,CASRIAGTSTDTQYF
TRBV7-3,TRBD2,TRBJ2-1,NA,TGTGCCAGCAGCTTAGCGGGGGGCCCTTACAATGAGCAGTTCTTC,CASSLAGGPYNEQFF
TRBV5-1,TRBD1,TRBJ2-7,NA,TGCGCCAGCAGCTCCTGGACAGGGAAAAGCTCCTACGAGCAGTACTTC,CASSSWTGKSSYEQYF
TRBV7-7,NA,TRBJ1-1,NA,TGTGCCAGCAGCCGAATAGGGGCGGAGAACACTGAAGCTTTCTTT,CASSRIGAENTEAFF
TRBV12-5,NA,TRBJ1-5,few,TGTGCTAGTGGTTTGAACAATCAGCCCCAGCATTTT,CASGLNNQPQHF
TRBV18,NA,TRBJ1-2,once,TGTGCCAGCTCACCACCGAGCAGGGCTCTCGATGGCTACACCTTC,CASSPPSRALDGYTF
TRBV12-2,NA,TRBJ1-1,once,TGTGCAAGTCGCTTACCTCCGGGGGCTCCGAACACTGAAGCTTTCTTT,CASRLPPGAPNTEAFF
TRBV4-2,TRBD2,TRBJ2-7,NA,TGTGCCAGCAGCCAAGATCAGGTCGGAGCGGGACCCTACGAGCAGTACTTC,CASSQDQVGAGPYEQYF
TRBV19,NA,TRBJ1-1,once,TGTGCCAGTAGTATTCGACAGGTCACTGAAGCTTTCTTT,CASSIRQVTEAFF
TRBV18,NA,TRBJ2-2,NA,TGTGCCAGCTCACAACTCGGACAACCGAACACCGGGGAGCTGTTTTTT,CASSQLGQPNTGELFF
TRBV5-1,NA,TRBJ1-2,NA,TGCGCCAGCAGCGGAGACAGGCCCTTCTATGGCTACACCTTC,CASSGDRPFYGYTF
TRBV28,TRBD2,TRBJ2-1,NA,TGTGCCAGCATCCCCCCGGCGGGAGGTCACAATGAGCAGTTCTTC,CASIPPAGGHNEQFF
TRBV10-3,NA,TRBJ2-1,once,TGTGCCATCAGCGAAAGCTCCTACAATGAGCAGTTCTTC,CAISESSYNEQFF
TRBV7-9,NA,TRBJ1-1,NA,TGTGCCAGCAGCTTAGGCCGGGGATTACACACTGAAGCTTTCTTT,CASSLGRGLHTEAFF
TRBV2,NA,TRBJ2-7,NA,TGTGCCAGCAGACGGGAGGGGACAGGGACCTACGAGCAGTACTTC,CASRREGTGTYEQYF
TRBV4-1,NA,TRBJ2-2,NA,TGCGCCAGCAGCCAAGATTCTAGCCAAGGGGAGCTGTTTTTT,CASSQDSSQGELFF
TRBV11-2,NA,TRBJ1-2,NA,TGTGCCAGCAGCTCTTTCCCACCCTATACTAACTATGGCTACACCTTC,CASSSFPPYTNYGYTF
TRBV19,TRBD1,TRBJ1-2,many,TGTGCCATCTCCGACAGGGCCTCTTCGAACTATGGCTACACCTTC,CAISDRASSNYGYTF
TRBV7-6,TRBD1,TRBJ1-4,NA,TGTGCCAGCAGCTCCGAAACCAACAGGGGGGCGAGGTTTTTGAGTGAAAAACTGTTTTTT,CASSSETNRGARFLSEKLFF